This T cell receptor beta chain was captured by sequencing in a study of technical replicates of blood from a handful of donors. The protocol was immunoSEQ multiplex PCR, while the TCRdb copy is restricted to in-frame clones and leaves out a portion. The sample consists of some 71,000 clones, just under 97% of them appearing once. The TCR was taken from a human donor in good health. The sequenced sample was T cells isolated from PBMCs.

In DNA, the CDR3 is TGTGCCAGCAGCTTAGAGTGGGCGAGACAATATGGCTACACCTTC. Translating gives CASSLEWARQYGYTF. The V gene is TRBV7-2, the J gene TRBJ1-2; D not certain. V dropped 1 base and J dropped 5 bases, with 14 bases sitting between them. This CDR3 comprises 15 residues. Germline CDR1 and CDR2: SGHTA and FQGNSA.